This T cell receptor beta chain was retrieved from a study of immune heterogeneity within non-small cell lung tumors. About the study: Of the tumors, a few were squamous cell, approximately nine non-squamous, and 1 not otherwise specified. Study-level results: Local T-cell clonality correlated moderately but significantly with local tumor mutational burden (R 0.3 to 0.4). Identical dominant CDR3 beta clonotypes were found recurring across a patient's tumor sites, along with site-unique high-frequency clones.

There are 15 residues in the CDR3. CDR1 is SEHNR, CDR2 FQNEAQ, per germline (reference sequence). The V segment lost 1 base and the J segment 7 bases; nucleotides outside the gene matches: 9. This clonotype was detected ten times or more. Its antigen is currently unknown. Amplification of TCR beta CDR3 was performed by multiplex PCR with 32 V and 13 J primers. TCRdb independently ran MiXCR on the multiplex PCR reads; one entry per CDR3 protein. The sample yields 30,000 to 40,000 distinct CDR3 sequences, more than 25% seen once. For each sample, template was about 550 ng of bulk tumor genomic DNA. Biopsies, several per primary tumor and spaced far apart, were collected during surgery. Enrolled individuals presented with untreated, newly diagnosed non-small cell lung cancer and received curative surgery.

What was sequenced was lung tumor tissue. The J gene is TRBJ2-7, the V gene TRBV7-9; 8 positions match TRBD2. The TCR originated in a man in his forties or fifties with non-small cell lung cancer. As DNA, the CDR3 is TGTGCCAGCAGCTTAGGAGCGGGGGCTGGGAGTGAGCAGTACTTC. Protein sequence: CASSLGAGAGSEQYF.